The 2 T cell receptor beta chains below all came from one sample that was sequenced in a study of vaccination and CD4 T cells after COVID-19. These TCRs are of unknown antigen specificity. Sequencing of the DNA from cultured CD4+ T cells was carried out with the Oncomine TCR Beta short-read assay. MiXCR, applied by TCRdb to the PCR reads, yields one record per CDR3 protein. In the table there are some 16,000 distinct CDR3 sequences, 56% of which are singletons. Documented treatment: approximately 10-day PBMC culture with coronavirus spike peptide pools or control peptides (ViraFEST assay). The specimen sequenced was CD4+ T cells from blood, cultured in vitro. Source of these receptors: a human donor who had recovered from COVID-19.

V usage is TRBV11-2 and J usage is TRBJ2-7; D is perhaps TRBD2 (5 bases). The CDR3 spans 16 residues. Trimming cost V 4 bases and J 6 bases, with 22 bases left between them. Per germline, CDR1 SGHAT and CDR2 FQNNGV. CDR3 region: CASSSLSGFKPGEQYF. CDR3 nucleotides: TGTGCCAGCAGCTCGCTGAGCGGCTTTAAGCCGGGCGAGCAGTACTTC.

This clonotype showed up just a few times. The chain employs TRBV19 and TRBJ1-5; 12 bases fit TRBD1. The length of the CDR3 is 16 residues. Germline assignment: CDR1 LNHDA and CDR2 SQIVND (reference sequence). The junction had 8 bases not matched to a gene; V was cut back by 9 bases and J by 2 bases. CDR3 region: CASHGTGGWGNQPQHF. CDR3 nucleotide sequence: TGTGCCAGCCATGGGACAGGGGGCTGGGGCAATCAGCCCCAGCATTTT.